The rows below give T cell receptor beta chains drawn from one sample of a study of CD8 T cells in Susac syndrome. TCRdb re-called the immunoSEQ multiplex PCR reads with MiXCR, one entry per CDR3 protein. The sample holds 56,000 or so distinct CDR3 sequences, over 90% seen once. Material for sequencing was CD8+ T cells from PBMCs. The receptor source for this set is a human donor with Susac syndrome. Each CDR3 is given with its conserved first and last residue.

TRBV6-6,CASSYSAFADTQYF
TRBV7-8,CASSLREVPYGYTF
TRBV5-5,CASSLDQPWGEQFF
TRBV7-2,CASSPRLRGRMNTEAFF
TRBV9,CASSVDEGGLNNEQFF
TRBV15,CATSRESGQPQHF
TRBV9,CASSDDTRYGYTF
TRBV9,CASSGTSGGARTGELFF
TRBV12-3/TRBV12-4,CASSGAGGATEAFF
TRBV29-1,CSVDEGIPYGYTF
TRBV15,CATSRDKGFEQYF
TRBV6-1,CASSLDGLAGYNEQFF
TRBV20-1,CSAPTGQYNEQFF
TRBV7-6,CASSFAGSDQPQHF
TRBV7-9,CASSLQGDAANVLTF
TRBV9,CASSYTGRVSGNTIYF
TRBV4-3,CASSQRRGGEETQYF
TRBV2,CASSVERNTGELFF
TRBV7-8,CASSLPRGGGQGYGYTF
TRBV2,CASIRRRQKYYGYTF
TRBV9,CASSTGTGNTEAFF
TRBV27,CASSLRGLAGSGANVLTF